This TCR beta chain was documented in a study of T-cell reconstitution after alpha-beta-depleted transplantation in children. Germline CDR1 GTSNPN, CDR2 SVGIG (reference sequence). The germline V and J ends were trimmed by 3 bases and 9 bases, with 15 bases remaining between them. This CDR3 has 13 amino acids. This clonotype showed up just a few times. During its preparation, the TCRbeta library received unique molecular identifiers. TCRdb passed the PCR reads through MiXCR, listing each CDR3 protein once. The data show about 340,000 distinct CDR3 sequences, 10% to 13% seen once. This chain uses TRBV30 with TRBJ2-1, with D unclear. The source was PBMCs from the stem cell graft donor, collected from the stem cell graft. This receptor was taken from a human donor who donated a stem cell graft to a child with acute lymphoblastic leukemia. The CDR3 DNA sequence: TGTGCCTGGAGAGCTACCCTAGTGGGTGAGCAGTTCTTC. Amino acid sequence: CAWRATLVGEQFF.